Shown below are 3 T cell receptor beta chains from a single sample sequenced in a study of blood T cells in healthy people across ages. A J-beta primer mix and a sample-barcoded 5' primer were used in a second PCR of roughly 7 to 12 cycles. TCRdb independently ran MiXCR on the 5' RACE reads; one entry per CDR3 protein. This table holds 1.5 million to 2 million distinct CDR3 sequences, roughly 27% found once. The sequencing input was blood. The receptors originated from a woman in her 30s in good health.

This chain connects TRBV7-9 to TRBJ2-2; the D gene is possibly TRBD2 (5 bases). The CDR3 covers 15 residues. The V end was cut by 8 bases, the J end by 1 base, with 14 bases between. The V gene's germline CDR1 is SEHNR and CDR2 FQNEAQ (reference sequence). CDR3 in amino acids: CASLPSEENTGELFF. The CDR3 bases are TGTGCCAGCTTACCCTCGGAGGAGAACACCGGGGAGCTGTTTTTT.

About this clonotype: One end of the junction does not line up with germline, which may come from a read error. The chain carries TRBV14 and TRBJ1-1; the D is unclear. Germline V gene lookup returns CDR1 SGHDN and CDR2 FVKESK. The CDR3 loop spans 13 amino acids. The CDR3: CAGRSHLNTEAFF. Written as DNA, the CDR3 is TGTGCCGGCAGGTCCCACTTGAACACTGAAGCTTTCTTT.

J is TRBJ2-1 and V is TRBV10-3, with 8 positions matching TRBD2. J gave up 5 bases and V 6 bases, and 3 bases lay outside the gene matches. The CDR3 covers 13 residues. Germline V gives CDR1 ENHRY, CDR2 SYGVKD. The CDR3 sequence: CAIRGSGNNEQFF. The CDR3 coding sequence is TGTGCCATCAGGGGTAGCGGGAACAATGAGCAGTTCTTC.